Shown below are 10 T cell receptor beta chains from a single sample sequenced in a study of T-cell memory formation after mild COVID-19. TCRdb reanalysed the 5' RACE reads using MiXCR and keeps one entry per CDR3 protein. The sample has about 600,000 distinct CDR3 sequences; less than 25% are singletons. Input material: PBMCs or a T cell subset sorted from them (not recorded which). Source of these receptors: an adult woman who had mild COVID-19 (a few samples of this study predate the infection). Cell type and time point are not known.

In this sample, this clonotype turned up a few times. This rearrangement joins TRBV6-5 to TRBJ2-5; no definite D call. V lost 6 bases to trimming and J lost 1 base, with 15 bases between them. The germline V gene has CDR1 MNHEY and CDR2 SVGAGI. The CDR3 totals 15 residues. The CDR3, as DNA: TGTGCCAGCAGAGAGTTGCACAGTACCCAAGAGACCCAGTACTTC. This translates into CASRELHSTQETQYF.

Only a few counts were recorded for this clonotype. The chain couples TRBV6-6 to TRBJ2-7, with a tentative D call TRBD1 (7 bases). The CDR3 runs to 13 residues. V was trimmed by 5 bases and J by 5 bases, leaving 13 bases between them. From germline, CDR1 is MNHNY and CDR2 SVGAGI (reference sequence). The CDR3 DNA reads TGTGCCAGCAGTATTCAGGGGGGCGACGAGCAGTACTTC. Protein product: CASSIQGGDEQYF.

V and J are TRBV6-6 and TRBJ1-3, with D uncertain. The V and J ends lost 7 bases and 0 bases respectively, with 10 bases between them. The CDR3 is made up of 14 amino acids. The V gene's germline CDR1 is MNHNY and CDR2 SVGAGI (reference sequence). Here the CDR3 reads CASNPFNSGNTIYF. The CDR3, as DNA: TGTGCCAGCAACCCCTTTAACTCTGGAAACACCATATATTTT.

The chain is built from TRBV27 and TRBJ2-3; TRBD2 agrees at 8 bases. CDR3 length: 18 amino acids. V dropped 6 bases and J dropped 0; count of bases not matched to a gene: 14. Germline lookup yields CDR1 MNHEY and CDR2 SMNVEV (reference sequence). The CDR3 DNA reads TGTGCCAGCAGCCATCGAGTAAGCGGGGGAACTAGCACAGATACGCAGTATTTT. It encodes CASSHRVSGGTSTDTQYF.

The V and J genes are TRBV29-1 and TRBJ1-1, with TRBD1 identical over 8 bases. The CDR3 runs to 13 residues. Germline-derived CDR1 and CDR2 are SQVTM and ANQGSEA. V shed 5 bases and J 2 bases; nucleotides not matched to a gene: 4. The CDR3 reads CSVRTGRNTEAFF. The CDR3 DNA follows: TGCAGCGTTAGGACAGGGAGAAACACTGAAGCTTTCTTT.

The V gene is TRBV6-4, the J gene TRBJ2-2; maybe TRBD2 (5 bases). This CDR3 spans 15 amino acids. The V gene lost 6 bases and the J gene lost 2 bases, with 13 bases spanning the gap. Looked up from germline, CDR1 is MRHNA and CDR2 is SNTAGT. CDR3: CASSEGIFNTGELFF. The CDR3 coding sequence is TGTGCCAGCAGCGAGGGCATCTTTAACACCGGGGAGCTGTTTTTT.

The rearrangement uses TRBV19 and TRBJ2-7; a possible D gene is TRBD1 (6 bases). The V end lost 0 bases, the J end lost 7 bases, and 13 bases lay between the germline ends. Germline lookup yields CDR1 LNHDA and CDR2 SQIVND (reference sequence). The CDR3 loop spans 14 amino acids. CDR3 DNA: TGTGCCAGTAGTATAGAGGGGGACACGACAGAGCAGTACTTC. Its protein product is CASSIEGDTTEQYF. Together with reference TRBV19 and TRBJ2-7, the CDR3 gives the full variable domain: DGGITQSPKYLFRKEGQNVTLSCEQNLNHDAMYWYRQDPGQGLRLIYYSQIVNDFQKGDIAEGYSVSREKKESFPLTVTSAQKNPTAFYLCASSIEGDTTEQYFGPGTRLTVT.

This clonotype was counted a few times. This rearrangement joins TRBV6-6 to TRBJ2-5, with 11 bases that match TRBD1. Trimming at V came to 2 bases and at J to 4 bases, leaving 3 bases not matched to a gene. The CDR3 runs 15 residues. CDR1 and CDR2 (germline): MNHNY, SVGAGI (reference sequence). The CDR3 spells CASSYPGQGVETQYF. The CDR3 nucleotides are TGTGCCAGCAGTTACCCGGGACAGGGGGTAGAGACCCAGTACTTC.

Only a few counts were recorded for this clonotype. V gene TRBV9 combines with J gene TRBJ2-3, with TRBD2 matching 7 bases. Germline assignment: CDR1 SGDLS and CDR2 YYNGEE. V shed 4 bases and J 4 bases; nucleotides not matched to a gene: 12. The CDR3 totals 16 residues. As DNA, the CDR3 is TGTGCCAGCAGCCTCGGGGGAGGGAACACAGCAGATACGCAGTATTTT. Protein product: CASSLGGGNTADTQYF.

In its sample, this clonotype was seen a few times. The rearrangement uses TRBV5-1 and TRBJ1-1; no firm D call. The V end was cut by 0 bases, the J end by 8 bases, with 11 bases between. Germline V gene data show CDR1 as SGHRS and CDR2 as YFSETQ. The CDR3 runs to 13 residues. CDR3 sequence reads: CASSLGGKVEAFF. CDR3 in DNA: TGCGCCAGCAGCTTGGGAGGGAAGGTCGAAGCTTTCTTT.